This is a list of T cell receptor beta chains from one sample in a study of response to subunit inactivated influenza vaccine. TCRdb reprocessed the RT-PCR reads via MiXCR and lists one record per CDR3 protein. The sample has 550,000 to 800,000 distinct CDR3 sequences; 15% to 17% are singletons. This material consisted of PBMCs from blood, taken less than 13 days after vaccination. The origin of the receptors is a man aged 50 to 59 who received an inactivated influenza vaccine. CDR3s include the opening cysteine and the closing phenylalanine or tryptophan. The order of the fields is CDR3 length, D gene, V gene, J gene, clone size, CDR3 protein, CDR3 DNA. D genes are given only for firm matches. Only some rows state a clone size, as once, few, many or a class for expanded clones.

CDR3 length: 19; D gene: TRBD2; V gene: TRBV5-1; J gene: TRBJ2-1; clone size: few; CDR3 protein: CASSLAGLAGGGSYNEQFF; CDR3 DNA: TGCGCCAGCAGCTTGGCCGGTTTAGCGGGTGGAGGCTCCTACAATGAGCAGTTCTTC
CDR3 length: 17; D gene: .; V gene: TRBV5-1; J gene: TRBJ2-3; clone size: .; CDR3 protein: CASSLDPQGVGADTQYF; CDR3 DNA: TGCGCCAGCAGCTTGGACCCCCAAGGAGTCGGGGCAGATACGCAGTATTTT
CDR3 length: 16; D gene: .; V gene: TRBV5-1; J gene: TRBJ1-4; clone size: .; CDR3 protein: CASSLAPLATNEKLFF; CDR3 DNA: TGCGCCAGCAGCTTAGCGCCTCTTGCAACTAATGAAAAACTGTTTTTT
CDR3 length: 15; D gene: .; V gene: TRBV4-1; J gene: TRBJ1-6; clone size: few; CDR3 protein: CASSPRDLYNSPLHF; CDR3 DNA: TGCGCCAGCAGCCCCCGGGACCTCTATAATTCACCCCTCCACTTT
CDR3 length: 14; D gene: TRBD2; V gene: TRBV20-1; J gene: TRBJ2-1; clone size: few; CDR3 protein: CSARTSGGRHEQFF; CDR3 DNA: TGCAGTGCGAGGACTAGCGGGGGGAGGCATGAGCAGTTCTTC
CDR3 length: 15; D gene: .; V gene: TRBV12-3/TRBV12-4; J gene: TRBJ2-1; clone size: .; CDR3 protein: CASSSRWGAGGEQFF; CDR3 DNA: TGTGCCAGCAGTTCCCGTTGGGGGGCGGGTGGTGAGCAGTTCTTC
CDR3 length: 13; D gene: .; V gene: TRBV30; J gene: TRBJ1-1; clone size: .; CDR3 protein: CAWTPTENTEAFF; CDR3 DNA: TGTGCCTGGACCCCGACAGAAAACACTGAAGCTTTCTTT
CDR3 length: 17; D gene: .; V gene: TRBV4-3; J gene: TRBJ2-1; clone size: .; CDR3 protein: CASSLLLDAESYNEQFF; CDR3 DNA: TGCGCCAGCAGCCTACTCCTTGACGCTGAGAGCTACAATGAGCAGTTCTTC
CDR3 length: 16; D gene: TRBD1; V gene: TRBV2; J gene: TRBJ2-5; clone size: few; CDR3 protein: CASSGPLTTGEETQYF; CDR3 DNA: TGTGCCAGCAGCGGTCCTCTGACGACAGGGGAGGAGACCCAGTACTTC
CDR3 length: 13; D gene: .; V gene: TRBV7-6; J gene: TRBJ2-7; clone size: .; CDR3 protein: CASSLAQVAEQYF; CDR3 DNA: TGTGCCAGCAGCTTAGCGCAGGTCGCCGAGCAGTACTTC
CDR3 length: 15; D gene: TRBD1; V gene: TRBV12-3/TRBV12-4; J gene: TRBJ1-4; clone size: few; CDR3 protein: CASSLTGTAREKLFF; CDR3 DNA: TGTGCCAGCAGTTTAACCGGGACAGCTCGCGAAAAACTGTTTTTT
CDR3 length: 14; D gene: .; V gene: TRBV18; J gene: TRBJ1-1; clone size: .; CDR3 protein: CASSPSGGPTEAFF; CDR3 DNA: TGTGCCAGCTCACCATCGGGGGGTCCCACTGAAGCTTTCTTT
CDR3 length: 13; D gene: .; V gene: TRBV20-1; J gene: TRBJ2-7; clone size: .; CDR3 protein: CSARTREPLEQYF; CDR3 DNA: TGCAGTGCTAGAACTAGGGAACCTCTGGAGCAGTACTTC
CDR3 length: 16; D gene: .; V gene: TRBV21-1; J gene: TRBJ2-3; clone size: .; CDR3 protein: CASTPEGRGGADTQYF; CDR3 DNA: TGTGCCAGCACCCCGGAGGGGCGGGGCGGGGCAGATACGCAGTATTTT
CDR3 length: 11; D gene: .; V gene: TRBV20-1; J gene: TRBJ2-7; clone size: .; CDR3 protein: CSAPSSGEQYF; CDR3 DNA: TGCAGTGCTCCGTCATCTGGCGAGCAGTACTTC